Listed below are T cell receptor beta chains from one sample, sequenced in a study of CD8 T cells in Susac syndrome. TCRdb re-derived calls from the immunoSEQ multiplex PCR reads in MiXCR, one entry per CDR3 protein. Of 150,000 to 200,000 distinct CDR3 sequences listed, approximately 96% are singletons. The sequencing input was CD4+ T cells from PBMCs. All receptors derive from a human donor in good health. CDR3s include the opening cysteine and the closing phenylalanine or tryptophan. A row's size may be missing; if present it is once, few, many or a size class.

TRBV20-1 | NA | CSARSLAGVGETQYF
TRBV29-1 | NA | CSVEVGGSDTQYF
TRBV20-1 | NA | CSARLAGGGDTQYF
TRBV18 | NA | CASSPPGGGLRKNEQFF
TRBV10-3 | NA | CAISVYGTGLDGYTF
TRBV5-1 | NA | CASGSGTGTEAFF
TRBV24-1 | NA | CATSDSGQRYGYTF
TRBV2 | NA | CASRETELAKNIQYF
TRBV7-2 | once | CASSSPTRHSGANVLTF
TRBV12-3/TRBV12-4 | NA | CASSESGAPQHF
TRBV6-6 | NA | CASSSPMLLEAFF
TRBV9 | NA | CASSVAGGSQETQYF
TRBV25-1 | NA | CASSQGWGGYTF
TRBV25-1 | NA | CASSGHEHNQPQHF
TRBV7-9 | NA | CASTDRGGAETQYF
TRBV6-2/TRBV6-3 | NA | CASSLTDRRGQETQYF
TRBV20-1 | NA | CSARAGGRMNTEAFF
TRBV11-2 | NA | CASSLTVQGGGYTF